Presented here are 21 T cell receptor beta chains from one specimen sequenced in a study of blood T cell repertoires in COVID-19. Repertoires were generated with immunoSEQ multiplex PCR, while TCRdb's copy carries only in-frame clones and drops some. The table shows roughly 200,000 clones, with approximately 88% occurring only once. What was sequenced was peripheral blood. These receptors all stem from a man aged 35-49 years with acute or convalescent COVID-19.

The chain recombines TRBV6-5 with TRBJ2-5; D is unresolved. V lost 4 bases and J 0 bases, leaving 12 bases between the germline ends. CDR3 length: 15 residues. CDR1 and CDR2 (germline): MNHEY, SVGAGI. The DNA of the CDR3 is TGTGCCAGCAGTTCCCCTCTAGAGTACCAAGAGACCCAGTACTTC. It specifies CASSSPLEYQETQYF.

The gene calls are TRBV18 and TRBJ2-1, with a tentative D call TRBD1 (6 bases). There are 16 residues in the CDR3. Germline CDR1 is KGHSH and CDR2 is LQKENI. Trimming removed 3 bases at V and 2 bases at J, with 14 bases between. Written as DNA, the CDR3 is TGTGCCAGCTCACCCCCAGGGGTAGGACCCTACAATGAGCAGTTCTTC. As protein: CASSPPGVGPYNEQFF.

The chain has TRBV5-4 and TRBJ2-3; perhaps TRBD2 as D (6 bases). CDR1 is SGHNT, CDR2 YYREEE, per germline (reference sequence). Trimming shortened V by 4 bases and J by 10 bases, and 16 bases separated the two germline ends. This CDR3 comprises 13 residues. For the CDR3, the DNA is TGTGCCAGCAGCCCTAAGACTAGTACCCCGCAGTATTTT. The encoded protein is CASSPKTSTPQYF.

This clone has a single count. The V call is TRBV5-1, the J call TRBJ2-6, with TRBD1 matching over 8 bases. The CDR3 is 20 residues long. Trimming took 0 bases from V and 2 from J; bases not matched to a gene: 13. Germline V gives CDR1 SGHRS, CDR2 YFSETQ. The CDR3 DNA reads TGCGCCAGCAGCTTGGCGGCAGGGGGCGCTCCTGTACCTGGGGCCAACGTCCTGACTTTC. It translates to CASSLAAGGAPVPGANVLTF.

The chain is built from TRBV4-1 and TRBJ2-7, with D possibly being TRBD1 (5 bases). This CDR3 is built from 16 residues. V was trimmed by 0 bases and J by 0 bases, leaving 12 bases between them. Looked up from germline, CDR1 is MGHRA and CDR2 is YSYEKL. Here the CDR3 DNA reads TGCGCCAGCAGCCAAGAATGGTCAGGGCCCTCCTACGAGCAGTACTTC. The encoded protein is CASSQEWSGPSYEQYF.

The genes are TRBV19 and TRBJ2-2, with TRBD1 as a possible D gene (5 bases). V gave up 2 bases and J gave up 0 bases, with 10 bases separating them. From germline, CDR1 is LNHDA and CDR2 SQIVND (reference sequence). The CDR3 is 16 residues long. In DNA form, the CDR3 reads TGTGCCAGTAGTATATGGGGCAACGCGAACACCGGGGAGCTGTTTTTT. It codes for CASSIWGNANTGELFF.

Here the CDR3 DNA reads TGTGCCAGCAGTACAGGGGCCCCTAGCAATCAGCCCCAGCATTTT. This translates into CASSTGAPSNQPQHF. The gene calls are TRBV6-2 or TRBV6-3 and TRBJ1-5; 7 bases align to TRBD1. The CDR3 contains 15 residues. Germline assignment: CDR1 MNHEY and CDR2 SVGEGT. V lost 5 bases to trimming and J lost 0 bases; unmatched junction nucleotides: 4.

This chain connects TRBV5-6 to TRBJ1-6, with 8 bases identical to TRBD1. The junction had 7 bases not matched to a gene; V was cut back by 3 bases and J by 8 bases. Germline V CDR1 and CDR2: SGHDT, YYEEEE. The CDR3 loop spans 15 amino acids. DNA for the CDR3: TGTGCCAGCAGCTCGACAGGGGAAGGGGATTCACCCCTCCACTTT. Protein product: CASSSTGEGDSPLHF.

The CDR3 loop reads CAITPTSGGPYNEQFF. The CDR3 region has the DNA TGTGCCATCACTCCGACTAGCGGGGGCCCCTACAATGAGCAGTTCTTC. The gene calls are TRBV10-3 and TRBJ2-1, with 12 nucleotides matching TRBD2. The germline V gene has CDR1 ENHRY and CDR2 SYGVKD. CDR3 length equals 16 residues. V lost 7 bases to trimming and J lost 2 bases; unmatched junction nucleotides: 6.

The V and J genes are TRBV5-1 and TRBJ1-1, with D possibly being TRBD1 (6 bases). Trimming removed 4 bases from V and 1 base from J, with 23 bases in between. CDR1 is SGHRS, CDR2 YFSETQ, per germline. The CDR3 runs 18 residues. CDR3 sequence: CASSLVTGQAIRNTEAFF. The CDR3 DNA sequence: TGCGCCAGCAGCCTGGTTACAGGGCAGGCCATCAGGAACACTGAAGCTTTCTTT.

This chain links TRBV19 with TRBJ2-7; TRBD1 might be the D (6 bases). V dropped 1 base and J dropped 2 bases, with 12 bases sitting between them. CDR1 is LNHDA, CDR2 SQIVND, per germline (reference sequence). The CDR3 is 15 amino acids. The DNA for the CDR3 is TGTGCCAGTAGTATAGGGCCCCGGGACACCTACGAGCAGTACTTC. The encoded protein is CASSIGPRDTYEQYF. Together with reference TRBV19 and TRBJ2-7, the CDR3 gives the full variable domain: DGGITQSPKYLFRKEGQNVTLSCEQNLNHDAMYWYRQDPGQGLRLIYYSQIVNDFQKGDIAEGYSVSREKKESFPLTVTSAQKNPTAFYLCASSIGPRDTYEQYFGPGTRLTVT.

The chain recombines TRBV19 with TRBJ1-5; 9 nucleotides align to TRBD1. The CDR3 is 15 amino acids. The V and J ends lost 6 bases and 3 bases, in that order; junction bases with no gene match: 6. Germline lookup yields CDR1 LNHDA and CDR2 SQIVND (reference sequence). In DNA, the CDR3 is TGTGCCAGTAGGTACCGGGACAGGGTCAATCAGCCCCAGCATTTT. Its protein is CASRYRDRVNQPQHF.

Regarding this clone: Within the sample, other DNA sequences also encode this same CDR3. The V and J genes are TRBV7-9 and TRBJ1-1; D perhaps matches TRBD1 (5 bases). This CDR3 is built from 15 residues. The V gene lost 1 base and the J gene lost 0 bases, with 9 bases spanning the gap. The germline V gene has CDR1 SEHNR and CDR2 FQNEAQ (reference sequence). The CDR3 region is CASSLVGGMNTEAFF. CDR3 in DNA: TGTGCCAGCAGCTTAGTGGGGGGAATGAACACTGAAGCTTTCTTT.

The chain recombines TRBV6-2 or TRBV6-3 with TRBJ1-1; TRBD1 might be the D (5 bases). The CDR3 contains 12 residues. Trimming left V 2 bases short and J 10 bases short, with 11 bases between. CDR1 and CDR2 (germline): MNHEY, SVGEGT. The CDR3: CASSYPGMIAFF. The CDR3 DNA follows: TGTGCCAGCAGTTACCCAGGGATGATAGCTTTCTTT.

The J gene is TRBJ2-1, the V gene TRBV27, with D maybe TRBD2 (6 bases). CDR3 length: 15 amino acids. V was cut by 7 bases and J by 0 bases, with 13 bases left in between. Germline V gene lookup returns CDR1 MNHEY and CDR2 SMNVEV (reference sequence). The CDR3 loop is CASTPRGGSYNEQFF. The CDR3 region has the DNA TGTGCCAGCACCCCGCGGGGAGGCTCCTACAATGAGCAGTTCTTC.

V and J are TRBV28 and TRBJ2-7; 11 positions match TRBD1. This CDR3 has 14 residues. Losses at the gene ends were 4 bases for V and 3 bases for J; bases not matched to a gene: 2. CDR1 and CDR2 from the germline V gene are MDHEN and SYDVKM. CDR3 amino acids: CASSYGTGGYEQYF. In DNA, the CDR3 is TGTGCCAGCAGTTACGGGACAGGGGGCTACGAGCAGTACTTC.

The chain couples TRBV4-2 to TRBJ2-3, with D possibly matching TRBD2 (7 bases). The germline V and J ends were trimmed by 4 bases and 0 bases, with 11 bases remaining between them. The CDR3 has 15 residues. Per the germline V gene, CDR1 is LGHNA and CDR2 is YNFKEQ. CDR3 sequence reads: CASSPGGPSTDTQYF. CDR3 DNA: TGTGCCAGCAGCCCCGGGGGGCCTAGCACAGATACGCAGTATTTT.

DNA for the CDR3: TGTGCCAGCAGTTTAGGACAGGGAGGCACAGATACGCAGTATTTT. As protein: CASSLGQGGTDTQYF. This sequence joins TRBV6-5 and TRBJ2-3; TRBD1 aligns across 8 bases. J gave up 1 base and V 4 bases, and 4 bases lay outside the gene matches. Germline loops: CDR1 MNHEY, CDR2 SVGAGI. This CDR3 has 15 residues.

The table lists this clone with a few counts. The chain combines TRBV6-5 with TRBJ1-1, with 10 bases identical to TRBD1. Trimming removed 6 bases from V and 4 bases from J; junction bases left unmatched: 8. The CDR3 spans 15 residues. Germline CDR1 is MNHEY and CDR2 is SVGAGI. Here the CDR3 reads CASRPTGGLITEAFF. CDR3 bases: TGTGCCAGCAGGCCGACAGGGGGCTTGATCACTGAAGCTTTCTTT.

This rearrangement joins TRBV3-1 (or the pseudogene TRBV3-2) to TRBJ2-2; 8 bases map to TRBD2. Unmatched junction bases numbered 4, after V lost 3 bases and J lost 1 base. The length of the CDR3 is 16 residues. CDR1 is LGHDT and CDR2 is YNNKEL in the germline V gene (reference sequence). CDR3 DNA: TGTGCCAGCAGCCAGCGGGGGGCCTGGAACACCGGGGAGCTGTTTTTT. It codes for CASSQRGAWNTGELFF.

The rearrangement links TRBV19 to TRBJ1-2; 9 bases are a match to TRBD1. V lost 7 bases, J lost 7 bases, and 7 bases stayed unmatched. The CDR3 is 13 residues long. Per the germline V gene, CDR1 is LNHDA and CDR2 is SQIVND (reference sequence). Here the CDR3 DNA reads TGTGCCAGTACCCGGGACAGGGCGTTTGGCTACACCTTC. This gives the protein CASTRDRAFGYTF.